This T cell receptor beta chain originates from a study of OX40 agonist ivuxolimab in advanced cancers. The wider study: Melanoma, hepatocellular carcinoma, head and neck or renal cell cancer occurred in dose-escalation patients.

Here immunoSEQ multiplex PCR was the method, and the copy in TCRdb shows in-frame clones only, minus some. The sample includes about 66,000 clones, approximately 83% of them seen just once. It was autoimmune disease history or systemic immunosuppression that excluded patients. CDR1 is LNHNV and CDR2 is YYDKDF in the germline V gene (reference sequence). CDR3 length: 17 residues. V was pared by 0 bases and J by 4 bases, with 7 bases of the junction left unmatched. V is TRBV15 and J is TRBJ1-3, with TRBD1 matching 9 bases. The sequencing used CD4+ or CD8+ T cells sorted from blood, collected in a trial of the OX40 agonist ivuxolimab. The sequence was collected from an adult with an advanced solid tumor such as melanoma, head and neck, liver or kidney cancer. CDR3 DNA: TGTGCCACCAGCAGAGATCTCGAGGACAGGGGAGGAAACACCATATATTTT. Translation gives CATSRDLEDRGGNTIYF. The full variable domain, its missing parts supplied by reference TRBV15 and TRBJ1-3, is DAMVIQNPRYQVTQFGKPVTLSCSQTLNHNVMYWYQQKSSQAPKLLFHYYDKDFNNEADTPDNFQSRRPNTSFCFLDIRSPGLGDTAMYLCATSRDLEDRGGNTIYFGEGSWLTVV.